The present T cell receptor (beta chain) was sequenced within a study of T-cell reconstitution after alpha-beta-depleted transplantation in children. Unique molecular identifiers were used to barcode this TCRbeta library. Each CDR3 protein gets one entry after TCRdb re-called the PCR reads with MiXCR. Among 350,000 to 500,000 distinct CDR3 sequences, approximately 42% were seen once, and the ten largest hold 27%. Study-level points and caveats: The origin of high day-60 TCRbeta diversity in some patients lay in surviving recipient T cells and thymic progenitors. Once a year had passed after transplant, T-cell counts and diversity came mostly from newly produced T cells.

From germline, CDR1 is MNHEY and CDR2 SVGAGI. This CDR3 region has 17 residues. Between the trimmed V and J ends, which lost 4 bases and 0 bases, there was a span of 16 bases. With respect to this clonotype: Its specificity is unknown.

The sequence was collected from a girl aged 2-10 years with aplastic anemia, due to receive a stem cell transplant. The sequencing here drew on PBMCs, taken before TCRalphabeta/CD19-depleted stem cell transplant. The J gene is TRBJ1-3, the V gene TRBV6-5; maybe TRBD1 (6 bases). CDR3 sequence: CASSLQGITSSGNTIYF. As DNA, the CDR3 is TGTGCCAGCAGTTTACAGGGTATTACTAGCTCTGGAAACACCATATATTTT.